The rows below give T cell receptor beta chains drawn from one sample of a study of T cell responses to AZD1222 COVID-19 vaccine. Sequencing was performed with immunoSEQ multiplex PCR; in TCRdb, only in-frame clones are kept and a portion is missing. The sample lists hundreds of thousands of clones, about 92% occurring once. The source material was peripheral blood, sampled on day 0 of MenACWY control vaccination. These receptors were collected from an adult in good health. Both conserved end residues are part of each CDR3. The order of the fields is CDR3 protein, J gene, V gene.

CDR3aa: CASSLGRGNTGELFF
j_gene: TRBJ2-2
v_gene: TRBV7-2

CDR3aa: CASSYGGQGETQYF
j_gene: TRBJ2-5
v_gene: TRBV7-2

CDR3aa: CASSLGLADTDTQYF
j_gene: TRBJ2-3
v_gene: TRBV7-9

CDR3aa: CASSLNPVGGELFF
j_gene: TRBJ2-2
v_gene: TRBV27

CDR3aa: CASSDLSQGGQPQHF
j_gene: TRBJ1-5
v_gene: TRBV6-1

CDR3aa: CASSPEAASEYNEQFF
j_gene: TRBJ2-1
v_gene: TRBV5-1

CDR3aa: CASSDGGISNQPQHF
j_gene: TRBJ1-5
v_gene: TRBV2

CDR3aa: CASSQDPYTRTGFDTGELFF
j_gene: TRBJ2-2
v_gene: TRBV4-1

CDR3aa: CAIRLDRQETQYF
j_gene: TRBJ2-5
v_gene: TRBV10-3

CDR3aa: CASSLRPEYGYTF
j_gene: TRBJ1-2
v_gene: TRBV28

CDR3aa: CASSQGTANYGYTF
j_gene: TRBJ1-2
v_gene: TRBV5-1

CDR3aa: CASSLAWGRPEDTEAFF
j_gene: TRBJ1-1
v_gene: TRBV5-4

CDR3aa: CASSWGGGSPLHF
j_gene: TRBJ1-6
v_gene: TRBV7-9

CDR3aa: CASVQGSYGYTF
j_gene: TRBJ1-2
v_gene: TRBV19

CDR3aa: CASRPGQRNEQFF
j_gene: TRBJ2-1
v_gene: TRBV6-6

CDR3aa: CSATVRETQYF
j_gene: TRBJ2-5
v_gene: TRBV20-1

CDR3aa: CASSLGLAGARAYEQYF
j_gene: TRBJ2-7
v_gene: TRBV7-9

CDR3aa: CASSLSGETQYF
j_gene: TRBJ2-5
v_gene: TRBV27

CDR3aa: CASSEVGHSGANYGYTF
j_gene: TRBJ1-2
v_gene: TRBV19

CDR3aa: CASFHGTGATDTQYF
j_gene: TRBJ2-3
v_gene: TRBV5-1

CDR3aa: CASSPPVSSNYGYTF
j_gene: TRBJ1-2
v_gene: TRBV18

CDR3aa: CASSLGYWGSSGNTIYF
j_gene: TRBJ1-3
v_gene: TRBV5-1